This T cell receptor beta chain came from a study of a mutant IDH1 vaccine in newly diagnosed glioma (dated by TCRdb to the early 2020s). Looking at the study overall: Patients were given eight vaccinations, in weeks 1, 3, 5, 7, 11, 15, 19 and 23, which matched visits V03 through V10. Vaccination started 4-6 weeks after radiotherapy alone, or was given together with temozolomide cycles in the groups whose treatment included chemotherapy. Of the approximately 29 treated patients, 62.5% were male and roughly 38% were female, and a mean age of roughly 41 years was recorded. Before enrollment, most patients had been given radiochemotherapy with temozolomide as standard therapy, while the rest had received either radiotherapy alone or temozolomide alone. Peripheral blood was drawn at six visits: V03 (baseline), V05, V07, V10, V12 and V13. Longitudinal TCRB deep sequencing was performed for 20 to 25 treated patients wherever samples were available for exploratory analyses.

Relative to germline, V is missing 0 bases and J is missing 6 bases, with 3 bases of the junction outside any gene match. According to the germline V gene, CDR1 reads SGHDT and CDR2 reads YYEEEE. The CDR3 spans 15 residues, from the cysteine through the phenylalanine. Only the CDR3 part of the read is kept: 45 bases, read in frame from the first base. On this clone: Its specific antigen is unknown. Base qualities are missing; no much larger clone stands one base away.

The time point label here, explained by the study, means: week 11, during vaccination. Each vaccine dose, consisting of 300 ug of a 20-mer mutant IDH1 peptide in Montanide, was administered subcutaneously with topical imiquimod. The donors had newly diagnosed IDH1-mutant astrocytomas of WHO grade 3 or 4 that showed loss of nuclear ATRX. The samples were drawn from NOA16, a multicentre, single-arm, open-label phase I trial in Germany that tested a mutant IDH1 peptide vaccine in humans for the first time. Genomic DNA for TCRB sequencing was extracted from EDTA blood using the DNeasy Blood and Tissue Kit. Libraries were constructed by the immunoSEQ multiplex PCR assay. Following the manufacturer's protocol, the hsTCRB Kit was used to amplify rearranged TCR beta chain sequences. Sequencing of TCRB libraries was carried out on an Illumina MiSeq. The authors' pipeline ran thus. The kit vendor's proprietary platform handled demultiplexing, trimming and gene mapping. What TCRdb holds here is the immuneACCESS table cut down to in-frame rearrangements. Part of the clones is not present; checked against another copy, under half of the missing clones reflect an unresolved V gene, and the others are unexplained. Clonal size and the V and J genes are those of that table, whereas D and trimming came from the DNA. The sample has 30,000 to 45,000 clones on record, over 70% of them singletons. The ten largest clones take up around 15% of the sample.

Beyond this particular receptor, the publication reports: The authors noted that analyses of patient blood samples could not be reproduced because of sample limitations. Immune responses induced by the vaccine were seen in about 93% of patients across multiple MHC alleles. Pseudoprogression appeared unrelated to alterations in the top peripheral T cell clonotypes detected by TCRB sequencing. Availability determined which PBMC samples were chosen for TCRB deep sequencing.

This sequence uses TRBV5-6 and TRBJ2-1; TRBD2 lines up with 10 middle nucleotides. The TCR originated in a woman in her 30s with glioma. Some clones in this sample may be carry-over from other donors' samples. This sample comprised peripheral blood mononuclear cells (PBMCs), obtained from a glioma patient whose treatment included an IDH1 peptide vaccine. The DNA sequence reads TGTGCCAGCAGCTTGGGTAGCGGGGGGCGCAATGAGCAGTTCTTC. The translation is CASSLGSGGRNEQFF.